The next 14 T cell receptor beta chains were all read from a single sample in a study of blood T cell repertoires in COVID-19. Profiling relied on immunoSEQ multiplex PCR, and the TCRdb table lists in-frame clones only, not all of them. This table has 40,000 to 45,000 clones, almost 80% appearing once. The sample was peripheral blood. These TCRs come from a woman of 80 years or more with acute or convalescent COVID-19.

The CDR3 region has the DNA TGCAGCGTTAGCGGGAGCCGGTTTCCTTCTGTGGAGCAGTACTTC. Its protein is CSVSGSRFPSVEQYF. V and J are TRBV29-1 and TRBJ2-7; 8 bases are shared with TRBD2. This CDR3 has 15 residues. V was pared by 5 bases and J by 7 bases, with 16 bases of the junction left unmatched. Germline V CDR1 and CDR2: SQVTM, ANQGSEA.

The V and J genes are TRBV7-6 and TRBJ2-1, with 12 positions matching TRBD2. The CDR3 runs to 16 residues. Germline V gene lookup returns CDR1 SGHVS and CDR2 FNYEAQ. V shed 5 bases and J 3 bases; nucleotides not matched to a gene: 5. CDR3: CASSQTSGRLYNEQFF. The CDR3 DNA sequence: TGTGCCAGCAGCCAAACTAGCGGGAGGCTCTACAATGAGCAGTTCTTC.

The gene calls are TRBV6-5 and TRBJ1-1; 11 positions agree with TRBD1. The J segment lost 4 bases and the V segment lost 0 bases, leaving 4 bases of the junction unmatched. Germline V gives CDR1 MNHEY, CDR2 SVGAGI. This CDR3 has 16 residues. The CDR3 DNA sequence: TGTGCCAGCAGTTACTCGCGGGACAGGGGGATCACTGAAGCTTTCTTT. Its translation is CASSYSRDRGITEAFF.

This clone was seen a few times. The chain carries TRBV4-2 and TRBJ2-3; 7 bases are a match to TRBD2. The germline gives CDR1 LGHNA, CDR2 YNFKEQ. Losses at the gene ends were 0 bases for V and 4 bases for J; bases not matched to a gene: 7. The CDR3 has 16 residues. The CDR3 nucleotides read TGTGCCAGCAGCCAAGAGGCTTCTAGCGGAGCAGATACGCAGTATTTT. Residues: CASSQEASSGADTQYF.

This chain connects TRBV5-6 to TRBJ1-1, with TRBD1 as a possible D gene (5 bases). The length of the CDR3 is 15 residues. The germline gives CDR1 SGHDT, CDR2 YYEEEE. V was trimmed by 2 bases and J by 0 bases, leaving 11 bases between them. The CDR3, as DNA: TGTGCCAGCAGCTTTTTAACAGGCTTGAACACTGAAGCTTTCTTT. This translates into CASSFLTGLNTEAFF.

This rearrangement joins TRBV20-1 to TRBJ2-1; possibly TRBD1 for D (6 bases). Trimming stripped 5 bases from V and 7 bases from J, with 9 bases between. Germline assignment: CDR1 DFQATT and CDR2 SNEGSKA (reference sequence). CDR3 size: 11 residues. CDR3 nucleotides: TGCAGTGCTTACCAGGGGAATGAGCAGTTCTTC. Encoded protein: CSAYQGNEQFF.

The CDR3 loop is CASSSSSGRAFRENNEQFF. Here the CDR3 DNA reads TGTGCCAGCAGCTCGTCTAGCGGGAGGGCCTTTCGCGAGAACAATGAGCAGTTCTTC. The chain recombines TRBV7-9 with TRBJ2-1, with TRBD2 matching over 12 bases. This CDR3 comprises 19 residues. The V segment lost 4 bases and the J segment 5 bases; nucleotides outside the gene matches: 15. Germline assignment: CDR1 SEHNR and CDR2 FQNEAQ (reference sequence).

The chain carries TRBV3-1 (or the pseudogene TRBV3-2) and TRBJ1-5, with a tentative D call TRBD1 (5 bases). With 1 base removed from V and 6 bases from J, the gap between germline ends came to 13 bases. The CDR3 consists of 15 residues. Germline V gives CDR1 LGHDT, CDR2 YNNKEL (reference sequence). DNA of the CDR3: TGTGCCAGCAGCCAAGCCTCAGGGTTTAGTCAGCCCCAGCATTTT. Its protein is CASSQASGFSQPQHF.

The V and J genes are TRBV24-1 and TRBJ2-3; maybe TRBD2 (6 bases). The CDR3 loop spans 15 amino acids. The germline V gene has CDR1 KGHDR and CDR2 SFDVKD. Trimming removed 4 bases at V and 0 bases at J, with 10 bases between. CDR3 loop: CATSEGGVSTDTQYF. CDR3 in DNA: TGTGCCACCAGTGAAGGCGGGGTCAGCACAGATACGCAGTATTTT.

The rearrangement uses TRBV7-8 and TRBJ1-4; 10 nucleotides line up with TRBD1. This CDR3 comprises 15 residues. The V segment lost 6 bases and the J segment 14 bases; nucleotides outside the gene matches: 15. CDR1 is SGHVS and CDR2 is FQNEAQ in the germline V gene. CDR3 sequence (DNA): TGTGCCAGCAGAGAAGACAGGGGGCGAAAACCTGTTCTGTTTTTT. As protein: CASREDRGRKPVLFF.

This chain uses TRBV5-1 with TRBJ2-3, with D perhaps matching TRBD2 (5 bases). V was clipped by 0 bases and J by 1 base, with 15 bases between them. The germline CDR1 and CDR2 sequences are SGHRS and YFSETQ. The CDR3 length is 17 residues. The CDR3 DNA sequence: TGCGCCAGCAGCTTGGCAGACGGAGGATACGGCACAGATACGCAGTATTTT. Translation gives CASSLADGGYGTDTQYF.

The chain combines TRBV12-3 or TRBV12-4 with TRBJ1-4; 7 bases fit TRBD1. J lost 8 bases, V lost 5 bases, and 5 bases had no gene match. The CDR3 extends over 13 amino acids. In nucleotides, the CDR3 is TGTGCCAGCAGTCCGAGACAGGGCGAAAAACTGTTTTTT. This gives the protein CASSPRQGEKLFF.

The V call is TRBV19, the J call TRBJ2-7, with D uncertain. V shed 1 base and J shed 6 bases, with 19 bases lying between them. The CDR3 contains 16 residues. Germline V gene sequence: CDR1 LNHDA, CDR2 SQIVND (reference sequence). CDR3 amino acids: CASSIAYNIPPAEQYF. In DNA, the CDR3 is TGTGCCAGTAGTATAGCTTATAACATCCCACCTGCCGAGCAGTACTTC.

This clone was observed a single time. The CDR3 nucleotides are TGTGCCAGCAGCTATGCGGGTATCGAGCAGTACTTC. Amino acids: CASSYAGIEQYF. The chain carries TRBV6-5 and TRBJ2-7; D is possibly TRBD2 (5 bases). The germline V gene has CDR1 MNHEY and CDR2 SVGAGI. The V end was cut by 6 bases, the J end by 6 bases, with 12 bases between. The CDR3 extends over 12 amino acids.